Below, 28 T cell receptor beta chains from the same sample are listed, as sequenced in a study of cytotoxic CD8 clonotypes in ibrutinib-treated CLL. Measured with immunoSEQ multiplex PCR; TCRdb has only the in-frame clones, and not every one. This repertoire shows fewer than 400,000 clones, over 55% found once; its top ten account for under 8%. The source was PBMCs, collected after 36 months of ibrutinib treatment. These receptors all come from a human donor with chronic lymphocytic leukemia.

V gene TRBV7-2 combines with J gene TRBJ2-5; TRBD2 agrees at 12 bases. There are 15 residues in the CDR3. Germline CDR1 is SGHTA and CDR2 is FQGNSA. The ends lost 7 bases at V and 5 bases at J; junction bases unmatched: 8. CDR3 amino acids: CASTRSSGRVETQYF. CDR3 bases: TGTGCCAGCACCAGATCTAGCGGGAGGGTGGAGACCCAGTACTTC.

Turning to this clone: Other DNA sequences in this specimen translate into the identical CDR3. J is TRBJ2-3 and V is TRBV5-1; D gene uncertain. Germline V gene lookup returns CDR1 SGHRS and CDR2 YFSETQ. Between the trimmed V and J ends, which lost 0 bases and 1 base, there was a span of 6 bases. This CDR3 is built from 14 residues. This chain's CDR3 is CASSLVLGTDTQYF. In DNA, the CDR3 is TGCGCCAGCAGCTTGGTTCTCGGCACAGATACGCAGTATTTT.

CDR3 nucleotides: TGTGCCAGCAGCCCAAGACTAGCCCCTCGCAACGAGCAGTACTTC. Translation gives CASSPRLAPRNEQYF. V and J are TRBV13 and TRBJ2-5, with TRBD2 matching over 7 bases. The DNA end lines up better with TRBJ2-7; the J call may be wrong. CDR3 size: 15 residues. CDR1 is PRHDT, CDR2 FYEKMQ, per germline (reference sequence).

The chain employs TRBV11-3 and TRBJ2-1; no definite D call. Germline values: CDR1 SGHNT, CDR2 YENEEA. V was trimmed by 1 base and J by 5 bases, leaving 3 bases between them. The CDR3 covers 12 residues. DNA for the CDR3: TGTGCCAGCAGCTTAGCCCACAATGAGCAGTTCTTC. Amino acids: CASSLAHNEQFF. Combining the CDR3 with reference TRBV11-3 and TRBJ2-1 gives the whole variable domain EAGVVQSPRYKIIEKKQPVAFWCNPISGHNTLYWYLQNLGQGPELLIRYENEEAVDDSQLPKDRFSAERLKGVDSTLKIQPAELGDSAVYLCASSLAHNEQFFGPGTRLTVL.

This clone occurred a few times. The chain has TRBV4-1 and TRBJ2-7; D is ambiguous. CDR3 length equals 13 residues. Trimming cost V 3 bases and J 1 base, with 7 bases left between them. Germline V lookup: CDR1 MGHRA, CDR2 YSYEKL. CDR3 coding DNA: TGCGCCAGCAGCCAGGCTAGTTCCTACGAGCAGTACTTC. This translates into CASSQASSYEQYF.

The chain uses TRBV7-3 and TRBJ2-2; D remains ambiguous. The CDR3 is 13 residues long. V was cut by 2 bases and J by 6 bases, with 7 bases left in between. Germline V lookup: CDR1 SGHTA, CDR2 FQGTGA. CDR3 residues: CASSLFSPGELFF. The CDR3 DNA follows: TGTGCCAGCAGCTTATTTTCCCCCGGGGAGCTGTTTTTT.

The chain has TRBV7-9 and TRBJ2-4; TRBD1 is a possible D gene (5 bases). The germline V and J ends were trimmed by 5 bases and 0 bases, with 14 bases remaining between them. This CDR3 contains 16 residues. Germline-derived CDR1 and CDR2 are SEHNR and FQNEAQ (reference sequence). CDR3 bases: TGTGCCAGCAGCCCCGGCCTAGGGGTAGCCAAAAACATTCAGTACTTC. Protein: CASSPGLGVAKNIQYF.

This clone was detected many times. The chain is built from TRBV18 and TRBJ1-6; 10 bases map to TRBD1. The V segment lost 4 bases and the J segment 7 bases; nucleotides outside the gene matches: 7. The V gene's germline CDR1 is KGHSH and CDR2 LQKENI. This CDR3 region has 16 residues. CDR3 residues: CASSHGRTGGNSPLHF. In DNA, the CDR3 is TGTGCCAGCTCACACGGTCGGACAGGGGGGAATTCACCCCTCCACTTT.

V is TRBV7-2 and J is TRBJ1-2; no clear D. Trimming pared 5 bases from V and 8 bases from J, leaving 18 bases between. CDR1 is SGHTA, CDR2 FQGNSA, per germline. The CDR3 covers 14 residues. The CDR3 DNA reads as TGTGCCAGCAGCAGCCCGGGTAGGACTTGGGGCTACACCTTC. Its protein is CASSSPGRTWGYTF.

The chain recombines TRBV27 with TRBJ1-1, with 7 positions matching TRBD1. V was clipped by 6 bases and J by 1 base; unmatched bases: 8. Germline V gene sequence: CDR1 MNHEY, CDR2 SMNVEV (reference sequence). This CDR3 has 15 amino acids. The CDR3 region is CASRRQGQGNTEAFF. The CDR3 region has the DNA TGTGCCAGCAGGCGACAGGGACAAGGGAACACTGAAGCTTTCTTT.

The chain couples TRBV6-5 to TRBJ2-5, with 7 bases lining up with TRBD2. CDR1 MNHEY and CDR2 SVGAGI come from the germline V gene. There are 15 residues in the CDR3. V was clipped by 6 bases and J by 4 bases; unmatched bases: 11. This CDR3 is CASSRPTGGVETQYF. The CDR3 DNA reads TGTGCCAGCAGCCGCCCGACTGGGGGGGTAGAGACCCAGTACTTC.

The CDR3 nucleotides read TGTGCCAGCAGTGAGTATGGGACAGGGGGTGAGCAGTTCTTC. Amino acid sequence: CASSEYGTGGEQFF. The chain has TRBV6-4 and TRBJ2-1; TRBD1 matches at 11 bases. This CDR3 contains 14 residues. The junction had 4 bases not matched to a gene; V was cut back by 3 bases and J by 9 bases. Germline CDR1 is MRHNA and CDR2 is SNTAGT.

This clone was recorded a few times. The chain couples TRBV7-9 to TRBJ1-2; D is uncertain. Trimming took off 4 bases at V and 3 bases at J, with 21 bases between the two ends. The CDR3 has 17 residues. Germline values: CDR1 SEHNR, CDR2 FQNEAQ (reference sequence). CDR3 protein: CASSSSSGRPTDYGYTF. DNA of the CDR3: TGTGCCAGCAGCTCCTCCTCTGGACGGCCAACCGACTATGGCTACACCTTC.

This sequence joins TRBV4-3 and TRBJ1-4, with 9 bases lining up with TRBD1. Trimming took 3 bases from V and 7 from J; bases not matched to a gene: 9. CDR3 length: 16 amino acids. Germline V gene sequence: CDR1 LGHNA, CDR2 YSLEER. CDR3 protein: CASSQRGTGPSEKLFF. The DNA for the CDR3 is TGCGCCAGCAGCCAGAGGGGGACAGGGCCAAGTGAAAAACTGTTTTTT.

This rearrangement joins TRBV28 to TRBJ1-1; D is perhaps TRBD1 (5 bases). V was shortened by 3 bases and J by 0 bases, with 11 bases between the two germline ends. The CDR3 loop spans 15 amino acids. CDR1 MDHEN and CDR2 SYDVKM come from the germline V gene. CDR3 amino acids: CASSFPGPMNTEAFF. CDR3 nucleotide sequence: TGTGCCAGCAGTTTTCCGGGACCGATGAACACTGAAGCTTTCTTT.

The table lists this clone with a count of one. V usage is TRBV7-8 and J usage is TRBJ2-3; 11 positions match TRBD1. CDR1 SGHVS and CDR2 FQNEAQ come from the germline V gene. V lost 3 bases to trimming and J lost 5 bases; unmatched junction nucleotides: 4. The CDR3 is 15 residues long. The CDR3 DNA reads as TGTGCCAGCAGCTTTTTCGGGACAGGGGGAGATACGCAGTATTTT. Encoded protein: CASSFFGTGGDTQYF.

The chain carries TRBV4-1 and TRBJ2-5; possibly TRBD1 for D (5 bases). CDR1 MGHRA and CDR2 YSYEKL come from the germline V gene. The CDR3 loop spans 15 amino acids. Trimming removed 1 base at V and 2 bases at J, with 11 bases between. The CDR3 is CASSQVGTGQETQYF. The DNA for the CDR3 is TGCGCCAGCAGCCAAGTAGGTACAGGACAAGAGACCCAGTACTTC.

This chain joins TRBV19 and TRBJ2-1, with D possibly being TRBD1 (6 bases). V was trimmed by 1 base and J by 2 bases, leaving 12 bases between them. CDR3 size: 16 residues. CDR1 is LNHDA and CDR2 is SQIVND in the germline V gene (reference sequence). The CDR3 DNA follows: TGTGCCAGTAGTATAGCAGGGGCGGTCCCCTACAATGAGCAGTTCTTC. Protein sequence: CASSIAGAVPYNEQFF.

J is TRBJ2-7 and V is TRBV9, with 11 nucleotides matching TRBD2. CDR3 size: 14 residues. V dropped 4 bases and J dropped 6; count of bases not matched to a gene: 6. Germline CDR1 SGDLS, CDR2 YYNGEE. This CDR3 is CASSPSGTSGEQYF. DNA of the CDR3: TGTGCCAGCAGCCCGAGCGGGACTAGCGGCGAGCAGTACTTC.

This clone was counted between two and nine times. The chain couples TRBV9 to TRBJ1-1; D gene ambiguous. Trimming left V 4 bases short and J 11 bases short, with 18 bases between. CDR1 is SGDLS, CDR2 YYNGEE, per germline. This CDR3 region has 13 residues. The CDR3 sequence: CASSSNVQLQAFF. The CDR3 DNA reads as TGTGCCAGCAGCTCGAATGTCCAACTCCAGGCTTTCTTT.

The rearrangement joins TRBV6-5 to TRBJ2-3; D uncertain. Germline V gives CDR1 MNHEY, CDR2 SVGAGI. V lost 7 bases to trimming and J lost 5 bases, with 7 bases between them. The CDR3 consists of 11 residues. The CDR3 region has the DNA TGTGCCAGCATCTCGGGAGATACGCAGTATTTT. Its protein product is CASISGDTQYF.

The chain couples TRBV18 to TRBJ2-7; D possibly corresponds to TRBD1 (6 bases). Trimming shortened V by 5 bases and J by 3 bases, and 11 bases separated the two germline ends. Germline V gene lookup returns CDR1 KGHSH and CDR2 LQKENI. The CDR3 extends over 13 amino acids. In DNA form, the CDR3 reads TGTGCCAGCTCAAGTACAGGGTACTACGAGCAGTACTTC. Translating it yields CASSSTGYYEQYF.

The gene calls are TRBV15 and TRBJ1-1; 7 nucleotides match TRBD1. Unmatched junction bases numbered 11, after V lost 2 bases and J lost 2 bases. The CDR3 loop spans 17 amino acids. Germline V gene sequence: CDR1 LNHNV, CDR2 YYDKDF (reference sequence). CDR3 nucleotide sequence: TGTGCCACCAGCAGACACAGGGGACCACCCCTTAACACTGAAGCTTTCTTT. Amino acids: CATSRHRGPPLNTEAFF.

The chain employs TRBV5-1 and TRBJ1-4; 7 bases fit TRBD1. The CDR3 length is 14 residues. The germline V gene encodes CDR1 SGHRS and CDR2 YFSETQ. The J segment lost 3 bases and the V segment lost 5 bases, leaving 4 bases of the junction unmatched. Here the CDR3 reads CASSQGGPNEKLFF. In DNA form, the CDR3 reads TGCGCCAGCAGTCAAGGGGGCCCTAATGAAAAACTGTTTTTT.

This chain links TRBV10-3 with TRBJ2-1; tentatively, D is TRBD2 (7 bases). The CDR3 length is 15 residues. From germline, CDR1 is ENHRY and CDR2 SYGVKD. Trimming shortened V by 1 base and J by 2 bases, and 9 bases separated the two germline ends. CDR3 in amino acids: CAISEWRGPYNEQFF. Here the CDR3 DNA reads TGTGCCATCAGTGAGTGGCGGGGGCCCTACAATGAGCAGTTCTTC.

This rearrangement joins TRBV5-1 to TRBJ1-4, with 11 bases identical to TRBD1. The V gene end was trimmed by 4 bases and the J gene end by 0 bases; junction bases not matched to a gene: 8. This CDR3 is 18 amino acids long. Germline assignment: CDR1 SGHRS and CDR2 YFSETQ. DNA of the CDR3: TGCGCCAGCAGCCCCCGGGACAGGGGGGGGGCAACTAATGAAAAACTGTTTTTT. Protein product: CASSPRDRGGATNEKLFF.

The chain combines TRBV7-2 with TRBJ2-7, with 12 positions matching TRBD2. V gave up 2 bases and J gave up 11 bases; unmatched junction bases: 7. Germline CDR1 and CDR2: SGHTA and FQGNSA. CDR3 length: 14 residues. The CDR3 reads CASSLSSGRAQKYF. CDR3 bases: TGTGCCAGCAGCTTATCTAGCGGGAGGGCCCAGAAGTACTTC.

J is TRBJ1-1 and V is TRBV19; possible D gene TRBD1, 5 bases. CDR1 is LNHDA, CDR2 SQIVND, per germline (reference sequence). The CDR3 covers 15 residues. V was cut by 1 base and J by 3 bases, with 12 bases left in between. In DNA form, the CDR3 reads TGTGCCAGTAGTATAGCCCCCGGGGCCCACACTGAAGCTTTCTTT. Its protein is CASSIAPGAHTEAFF.